Listed here are 27 T cell receptor beta chains from one sample, sequenced in a study of long-term antiretroviral therapy in people with HIV. A v3.0 immunoSEQ assay was performed at survey level. TCRdb keeps only in-frame clones here, not all; method: immunoSEQ multiplex PCR. This sample yields around 20,000 clones, of which roughly 91% are seen a single time; 9.5% to 10% belongs to the top ten. Sequencing used unsorted PBMCs, obtained 3 years after starting antiretroviral therapy. These TCRs come from a man in his fifties or sixties with HIV.

The chain combines TRBV28 with TRBJ2-7; D perhaps matches TRBD1 (6 bases). V was shortened by 4 bases and J by 6 bases, with 10 bases between the two germline ends. The CDR3 has 12 residues. Germline V gives CDR1 MDHEN, CDR2 SYDVKM. CDR3 nucleotide sequence: TGTGCCAGCAGTTCAGGGGTAGGCGAGCAGTACTTC. Translated, it gives CASSSGVGEQYF.

V usage is TRBV10-1 and J usage is TRBJ1-6; 10 positions agree with TRBD1. The CDR3 consists of 14 residues. Germline V CDR1 and CDR2: WNHNN, SYGVQD (reference sequence). J lost 10 bases, V lost 3 bases, and 3 bases had no gene match. DNA for the CDR3: TGCGCCAGCAGTGAAGGGACAGGGGTCTCACCCCTCCACTTT. Translated: CASSEGTGVSPLHF.

The rearrangement joins TRBV18 to TRBJ1-6, with a tentative D call TRBD1 (5 bases). The CDR3 is 14 residues long. Trimming stripped 3 bases from V and 7 bases from J, with 10 bases between. CDR1 and CDR2 from the germline V gene are KGHSH and LQKENI. The chain's CDR3 is CASSPTQDNSPLHF. The CDR3 coding sequence is TGTGCCAGCTCACCCACACAGGACAATTCACCCCTCCACTTT.

The chain links TRBV19 to TRBJ2-3; the match to TRBD2 covers 11 bases. This CDR3 region has 16 residues. Trimming took 4 bases from V and 1 from J; bases not matched to a gene: 4. Germline CDR1 and CDR2: LNHDA and SQIVND (reference sequence). This chain's CDR3 is CASSTGTSGRTDTQYF. CDR3 bases: TGTGCCAGTAGTACCGGGACTAGCGGACGCACAGATACGCAGTATTTT.

The chain recombines TRBV4-1 with TRBJ1-6; TRBD1 matches at 9 bases. CDR1 is MGHRA and CDR2 is YSYEKL in the germline V gene. CDR3 size: 13 residues. V was pared by 6 bases and J by 10 bases, with 4 bases of the junction left unmatched. The DNA of the CDR3 is TGCGCCAGCAGACAGGACAGGGGCTCACCCCTCCACTTT. This translates into CASRQDRGSPLHF.

The chain links TRBV6-1 to TRBJ1-5; D might be TRBD1 (6 bases). Trimming left V 1 base short and J 3 bases short, with 7 bases between. Germline-derived CDR1 and CDR2 are MNHNS and SASEGT. The CDR3 loop spans 14 amino acids. CDR3 loop: CASSEGTANQPQHF. The CDR3 DNA follows: TGTGCCAGCAGTGAAGGGACAGCCAATCAGCCCCAGCATTTT.

The chain couples TRBV10-1 to TRBJ2-7, with 8 bases fitting TRBD1. This CDR3 region has 15 residues. The germline CDR1 and CDR2 sequences are WNHNN and SYGVQD (reference sequence). V shed 2 bases, J shed 6 bases, and the junction held 9 bases outside the gene matches. Here the CDR3 reads CASSEDRTGLTEQYF. Here the CDR3 DNA reads TGCGCCAGCAGTGAGGACAGGACAGGGCTAACCGAGCAGTACTTC.

The V and J genes are TRBV19 and TRBJ2-7; 10 nucleotides agree with TRBD1. The CDR3 is 14 amino acids. Germline CDR1 reads LNHDA; CDR2 reads SQIVND (reference sequence). V lost 3 bases to trimming and J lost 5 bases; unmatched junction nucleotides: 4. The CDR3 DNA sequence: TGTGCCAGTAGTATGGTAGGGACAGGGGACGAGCAGTACTTC. This sequence encodes CASSMVGTGDEQYF.

The genes are TRBV10-3 and TRBJ2-3, with TRBD2 matching over 8 bases. CDR1 and CDR2 (germline): ENHRY, SYGVKD. V gave up 3 bases and J gave up 4 bases; unmatched junction bases: 6. The CDR3 is 15 amino acids. CDR3 protein: CAISEGAGGADTQYF. Here the CDR3 DNA reads TGTGCCATCAGTGAAGGGGCGGGGGGTGCAGATACGCAGTATTTT.

V is TRBV27 and J is TRBJ1-1; a possible D gene is TRBD1 (6 bases). The CDR3 covers 15 residues. V dropped 0 bases and J dropped 1 base, with 9 bases sitting between them. Germline V gene lookup returns CDR1 MNHEY and CDR2 SMNVEV (reference sequence). CDR3 coding DNA: TGTGCCAGCAGTTTATCACAGGGTGGGAACACTGAAGCTTTCTTT. Its translation is CASSLSQGGNTEAFF.

The V call is TRBV16, the J call TRBJ2-7, with a weak D call TRBD1 (5 bases). Trimming stripped 2 bases from V and 4 bases from J, with 15 bases between. Germline V lookup: CDR1 KGHSY, CDR2 FQNENV. The CDR3 has 15 residues. DNA for the CDR3: TGTGCCAGCAGCCAAGCGAGGCAGGGTGTTTACGAGCAGTACTTC. Its protein is CASSQARQGVYEQYF.

The V gene is TRBV18, the J gene TRBJ1-1, with D hard to call. Trimming stripped 6 bases from V and 0 bases from J, with 8 bases between. The CDR3 totals 13 residues. Germline V gene sequence: CDR1 KGHSH, CDR2 LQKENI. CDR3 in amino acids: CASSAEMNTEAFF. CDR3 in DNA: TGTGCCAGCTCTGCCGAGATGAACACTGAAGCTTTCTTT.

This chain links TRBV19 with TRBJ2-7; D not resolved. Trimming removed 1 base from V and 3 bases from J, with 10 bases in between. CDR1 LNHDA and CDR2 SQIVND come from the germline V gene (reference sequence). CDR3 length equals 14 residues. The CDR3 spells CASSIVAGNYEQYF. CDR3 in DNA: TGTGCCAGTAGTATAGTGGCAGGTAACTACGAGCAGTACTTC.

The CDR3 DNA sequence: TGTGCCAGCAGGGTCAGGGGGAACAATCAGCCCCAGCATTTT. Translating gives CASRVRGNNQPQHF. The chain recombines TRBV6-5 with TRBJ1-5, with 7 bases matching TRBD1. V was pared by 6 bases and J by 3 bases, with 5 bases of the junction left unmatched. The CDR3 runs 14 residues. Looked up from germline, CDR1 is MNHEY and CDR2 is SVGAGI.

The chain has TRBV19 and TRBJ2-3; D is unresolved. The ends were cut back, 7 bases at V and 2 bases at J, with 13 bases in the middle. This CDR3 is 14 amino acids long. The germline CDR1 and CDR2 sequences are LNHDA and SQIVND (reference sequence). Written as DNA, the CDR3 is TGTGCCAGTAATATGAATCCCTTCACAGATACGCAGTATTTT. It yields the protein CASNMNPFTDTQYF.

The chain is built from TRBV18 and TRBJ2-3, with D unclear. The germline gives CDR1 KGHSH, CDR2 LQKENI. The length of the CDR3 is 15 residues. V was shortened by 0 bases and J by 2 bases, with 9 bases between the two germline ends. The CDR3 region is CASSPPLVHTDTQYF. The CDR3 DNA is TGTGCCAGCTCACCACCCCTAGTTCACACAGATACGCAGTATTTT.

This chain joins TRBV7-2 and TRBJ2-7; D is perhaps TRBD2 (5 bases). The CDR3 contains 12 residues. V dropped 5 bases and J dropped 4 bases, with 9 bases sitting between them. Germline lookup yields CDR1 SGHTA and CDR2 FQGNSA. Here the CDR3 DNA reads TGTGCCAGCAGCCTTACTAGTTACGAGCAGTACTTC. It specifies CASSLTSYEQYF.

This chain connects TRBV11-1 to TRBJ2-7; 9 bases agree with TRBD1. The germline V gene encodes CDR1 SGHAT and CDR2 FQDESV (reference sequence). The CDR3 consists of 15 residues. Trimming removed 4 bases from V and 3 bases from J; junction bases left unmatched: 7. In nucleotides, the CDR3 is TGTGCCAGCAGCTCCCGGGACAGGGAGCTCTACGAGCAGTACTTC. It encodes CASSSRDRELYEQYF.

This sequence joins TRBV11-2 and TRBJ2-3, with 11 bases matching TRBD1. Germline CDR1 and CDR2: SGHAT and FQNNGV. V was clipped by 4 bases and J by 5 bases; unmatched bases: 5. The CDR3 has 15 residues. The CDR3 region is CASSSGTGGVDTQYF. CDR3 nucleotide sequence: TGTGCCAGCAGCTCCGGGACAGGGGGTGTAGATACGCAGTATTTT.

V and J are TRBV4-3 and TRBJ2-2, with unresolved D. V dropped 0 bases and J dropped 8 bases, with 13 bases sitting between them. The CDR3 runs 15 residues. CDR1 and CDR2 from the germline V gene are LGHNA and YSLEER. The CDR3 nucleotides are TGCGCCAGCAGCCAAGATCTTCCGGGCGAGGGGGAGCTGTTTTTT. Amino acids: CASSQDLPGEGELFF.

This chain links TRBV27 with TRBJ2-7, with TRBD1 identical over 9 bases. The CDR3 length is 15 residues. Germline V gives CDR1 MNHEY, CDR2 SMNVEV (reference sequence). V shed 0 bases, J shed 7 bases, and the junction held 7 bases outside the gene matches. The CDR3, as DNA: TGTGCCAGCAGTTTATCGGGACAGGGTCGGTGGGAGCAGTACTTC. Translating it yields CASSLSGQGRWEQYF.

V and J are TRBV5-4 and TRBJ1-1; D remains ambiguous. Germline values: CDR1 SGHNT, CDR2 YYREEE (reference sequence). The CDR3 has 14 residues. V was cut by 1 base and J by 5 bases, with 12 bases left in between. The CDR3 is CASSLTTGGTEAFF. The CDR3 DNA is TGTGCCAGCAGCTTGACCACGGGTGGGACTGAAGCTTTCTTT.

This sequence joins TRBV7-9 and TRBJ1-1; D unclear. Germline V gene data show CDR1 as SEHNR and CDR2 as FQNEAQ (reference sequence). CDR3 length: 13 residues. The germline V and J ends were trimmed by 5 bases and 1 base, with 8 bases remaining between them. The CDR3 nucleotides are TGTGCCAGCAGCCCTAGTGAGAACACTGAAGCTTTCTTT. It specifies CASSPSENTEAFF.

The chain has TRBV6-6 and TRBJ2-3; D may be TRBD1 (5 bases). The germline gives CDR1 MNHNY, CDR2 SVGAGI (reference sequence). V lost 0 bases to trimming and J lost 2 bases, with 9 bases between them. There are 15 residues in the CDR3. In DNA form, the CDR3 reads TGTGCCAGCAGTTACTCGACAGAACTCACAGATACGCAGTATTTT. This translates into CASSYSTELTDTQYF.

The chain joins TRBV7-6 to TRBJ2-3, with 8 bases identical to TRBD2. The J segment lost 8 bases and the V segment lost 5 bases, leaving 15 bases of the junction unmatched. The CDR3 has 16 amino acids. Per germline, CDR1 SGHVS and CDR2 FNYEAQ. The CDR3 nucleotides are TGTGCCAGCAGCCCCTCTTTCGGGGGGGCGGGGGGTACGCAGTATTTT. It translates to CASSPSFGGAGGTQYF.

The chain is built from TRBV6-1 and TRBJ2-7, with 8 nucleotides matching TRBD2. J lost 7 bases, V lost 4 bases, and 6 bases had no gene match. Germline lookup yields CDR1 MNHNS and CDR2 SASEGT. There are 13 residues in the CDR3. In nucleotides, the CDR3 is TGTGCCAGCAGTGCGGGGGGGCTTGGGGAGCAGTACTTC. Its protein product is CASSAGGLGEQYF.

The rearrangement uses TRBV18 and TRBJ1-1; weak D call: TRBD1 (5 bases). Trimming took off 0 bases at V and 3 bases at J, with 5 bases between the two ends. Per the germline V gene, CDR1 is KGHSH and CDR2 is LQKENI. There are 13 residues in the CDR3. CDR3 in DNA: TGTGCCAGCTCACCACCGGGGGACACTGAAGCTTTCTTT. This sequence encodes CASSPPGDTEAFF.